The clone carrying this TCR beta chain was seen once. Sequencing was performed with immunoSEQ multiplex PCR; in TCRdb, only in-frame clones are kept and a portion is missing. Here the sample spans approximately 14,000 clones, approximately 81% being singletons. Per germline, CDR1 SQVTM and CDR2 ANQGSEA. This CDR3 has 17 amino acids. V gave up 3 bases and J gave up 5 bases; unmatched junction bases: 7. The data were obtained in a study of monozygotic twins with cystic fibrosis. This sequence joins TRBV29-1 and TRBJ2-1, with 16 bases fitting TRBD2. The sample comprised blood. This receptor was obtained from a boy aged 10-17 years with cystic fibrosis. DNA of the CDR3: TGCAGCGTTGAGCCGGGACTAGCGGGAGGGTGGAACAATGAGCAGTTCTTC. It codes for CSVEPGLAGGWNNEQFF.